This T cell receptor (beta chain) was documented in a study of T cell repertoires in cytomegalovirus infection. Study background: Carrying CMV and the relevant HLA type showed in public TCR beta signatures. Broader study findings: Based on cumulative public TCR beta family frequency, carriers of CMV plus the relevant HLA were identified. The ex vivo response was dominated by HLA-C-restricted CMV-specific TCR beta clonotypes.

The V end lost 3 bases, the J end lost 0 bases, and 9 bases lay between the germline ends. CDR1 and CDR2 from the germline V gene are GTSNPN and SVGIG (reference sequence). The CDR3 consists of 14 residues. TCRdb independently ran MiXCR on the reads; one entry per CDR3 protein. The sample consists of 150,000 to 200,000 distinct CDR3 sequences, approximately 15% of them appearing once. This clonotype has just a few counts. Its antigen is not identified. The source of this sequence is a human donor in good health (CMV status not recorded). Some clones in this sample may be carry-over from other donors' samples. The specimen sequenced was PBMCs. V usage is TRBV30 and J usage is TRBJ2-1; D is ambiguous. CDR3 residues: CAWSQRSSYNEQFF. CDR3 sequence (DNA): TGTGCCTGGAGCCAGCGTAGCTCCTACAATGAGCAGTTCTTC.